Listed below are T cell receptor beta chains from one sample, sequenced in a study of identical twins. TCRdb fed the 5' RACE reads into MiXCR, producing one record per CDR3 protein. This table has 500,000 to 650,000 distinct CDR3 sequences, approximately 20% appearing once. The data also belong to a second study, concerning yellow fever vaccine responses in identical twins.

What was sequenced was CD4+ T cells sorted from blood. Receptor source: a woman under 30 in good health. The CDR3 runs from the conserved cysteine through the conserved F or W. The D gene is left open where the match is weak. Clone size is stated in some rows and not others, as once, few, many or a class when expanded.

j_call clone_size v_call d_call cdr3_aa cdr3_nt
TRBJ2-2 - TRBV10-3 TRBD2 CAISNQTISGSMIGELFF TGTGCCATCAGTAACCAGACAATTAGCGGGAGTATGATCGGGGAGCTGTTTTTT
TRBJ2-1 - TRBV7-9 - CASRGRRGVNEQFF TGTGCCAGCAGGGGACGCAGGGGGGTTAATGAGCAGTTCTTC
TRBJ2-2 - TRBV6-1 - CASSHEGLNTGELFF TGTGCCAGCAGCCACGAGGGACTCAACACCGGGGAGCTGTTTTTT
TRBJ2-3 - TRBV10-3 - CAISESEGLSTDTQYF TGTGCCATCAGTGAGTCGGAGGGACTTTCCACAGATACGCAGTATTTT
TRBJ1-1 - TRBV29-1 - CSVTLGTTDTEAFF TGCAGCGTGACCCTGGGGACCACGGACACTGAAGCTTTCTTT
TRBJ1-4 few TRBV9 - CASNQAGPNEKLFF TGTGCCTCCAACCAGGCAGGGCCCAATGAAAAACTGTTTTTT
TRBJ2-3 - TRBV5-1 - CASSPEPTGDTQYF TGCGCCAGCAGCCCCGAGCCGACTGGTGATACGCAGTATTTT
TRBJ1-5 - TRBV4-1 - CASSHPGGSLEPQHF TGCGCCAGCAGCCACCCGGGCGGCTCCTTAGAGCCCCAGCATTTT
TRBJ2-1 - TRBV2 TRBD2 CASYQAGGLRNEQFF TGTGCCAGCTACCAAGCGGGAGGGCTGAGAAATGAGCAGTTCTTC
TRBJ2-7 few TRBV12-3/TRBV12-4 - CASSSFRSSYEQYF TGTGCCAGCAGCTCTTTCCGAAGCTCCTACGAGCAGTACTTC
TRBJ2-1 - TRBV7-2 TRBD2 CASSLFWGGSSYNEQFF TGTGCCAGCAGCTTATTTTGGGGGGGGAGTTCCTACAATGAGCAGTTCTTC
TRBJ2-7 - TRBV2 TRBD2 CASSGTSGTNSYEQYF TGTGCCAGCAGCGGGACTAGCGGTACCAACTCCTACGAGCAGTACTTC
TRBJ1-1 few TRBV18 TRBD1 CASSPIGDRALEAFF TGTGCCAGCTCACCAATTGGGGACAGAGCCCTTGAAGCTTTCTTT
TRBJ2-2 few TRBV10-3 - CAIRVGNTGELFF TGTGCCATCAGAGTCGGGAACACCGGGGAGCTGTTTTTT
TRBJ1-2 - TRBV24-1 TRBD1 CATSDPGTAYGYTF TGTGCCACCAGTGACCCCGGGACAGCCTATGGCTACACCTTC
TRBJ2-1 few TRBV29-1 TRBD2 CSVGTSGLSYNEQFF TGCAGCGTTGGGACTAGCGGGCTTTCCTACAATGAGCAGTTCTTC
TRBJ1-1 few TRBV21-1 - CASSKGTPPVAFF TGTGCCAGCAGCAAAGGGACCCCCCCGGTAGCTTTCTTT
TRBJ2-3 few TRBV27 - CASSFLGVGDTQYF TGTGCCAGCAGTTTCCTCGGGGTTGGGGATACGCAGTATTTT
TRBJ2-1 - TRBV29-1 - CSVGNNEQFF TGCAGCGTTGGGAACAATGAGCAGTTCTTC
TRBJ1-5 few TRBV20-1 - CSAREGGPGQPQHF TGCAGTGCTAGAGAGGGGGGTCCCGGTCAGCCCCAGCATTTT
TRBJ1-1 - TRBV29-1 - CSVVWTLGDTEAFF TGCAGCGTTGTGTGGACTTTAGGGGACACTGAAGCTTTCTTT
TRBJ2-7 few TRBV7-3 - CASRLMGGGTYEQYF TGTGCCAGCAGGTTGATGGGGGGAGGCACCTACGAGCAGTACTTC
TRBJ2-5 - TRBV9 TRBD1 CASSSQDRSQETQYF TGTGCCAGCAGCTCCCAGGACAGGAGTCAAGAGACCCAGTACTTC
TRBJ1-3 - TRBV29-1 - CSVVGPNSGNTIYF TGCAGCGTCGTTGGACCGAACTCTGGAAACACCATATATTTT
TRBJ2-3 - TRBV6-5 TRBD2 CASSFLGEGTTDTQYF TGTGCCAGCAGTTTCCTCGGGGAGGGGACCACAGATACGCAGTATTTT
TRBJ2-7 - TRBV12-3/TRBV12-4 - CASSLQIYEQYF TGTGCCAGCAGTTTGCAGATTTACGAGCAGTACTTC
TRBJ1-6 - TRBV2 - CASNREGNSPLHF TGTGCCAGCAATCGAGAGGGGAATTCACCCCTCCACTTT
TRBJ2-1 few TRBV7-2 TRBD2 CASTQRAGVSNEQFF TGTGCCAGCACTCAAAGGGCGGGAGTATCAAATGAGCAGTTCTTC
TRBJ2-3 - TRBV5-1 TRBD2 CASSLSPSGVPDTQYF TGCGCCAGCAGCTTGTCTCCTAGCGGGGTTCCGGATACGCAGTATTTT
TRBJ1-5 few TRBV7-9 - CASSPSWDSNQPQHF TGTGCCAGCAGCCCAAGTTGGGATAGCAATCAGCCCCAGCATTTT
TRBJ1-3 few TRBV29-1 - CSVEQPDRNTIYF TGCAGCGTTGAACAACCGGACCGAAACACCATATATTTT
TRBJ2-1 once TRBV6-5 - CASSRGANEQFF TGTGCCAGCAGTCGAGGGGCAAATGAGCAGTTCTTC
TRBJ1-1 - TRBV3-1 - CASSQEDGHEAFF TGTGCCAGCAGCCAAGAGGATGGGCATGAAGCTTTCTTT
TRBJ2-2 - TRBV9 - CASSATGANTGELFF TGTGCCAGCAGCGCCACCGGCGCGAACACCGGGGAGCTGTTTTTT
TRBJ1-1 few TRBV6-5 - CASSYSGRLNTEAFF TGTGCCAGCAGTTACTCAGGCAGACTGAACACTGAAGCTTTCTTT
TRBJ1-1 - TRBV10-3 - CAISEMVGLNTEAFF TGTGCCATCAGTGAAATGGTAGGGCTGAACACTGAAGCTTTCTTT
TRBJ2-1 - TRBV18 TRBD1 CASSPWPGQGPSEQFF TGTGCCAGCTCACCATGGCCGGGACAGGGCCCTAGTGAGCAGTTCTTC
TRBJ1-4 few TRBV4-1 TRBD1 CASSYPAQGGEKLFF TGCGCCAGCAGCTACCCGGCACAGGGGGGTGAAAAACTGTTTTTT
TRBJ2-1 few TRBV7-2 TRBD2 CASSFRRGGLLDEQFF TGTGCCAGCAGCTTCAGGCGGGGGGGCCTATTGGATGAGCAGTTCTTC
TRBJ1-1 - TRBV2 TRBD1 CASRGWTGLGTEAFF TGTGCCAGCAGGGGCTGGACAGGGCTTGGGACTGAAGCTTTCTTT
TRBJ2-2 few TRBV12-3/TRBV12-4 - CASSGGTLNTGELFF TGTGCCAGCAGCGGGGGGACATTGAACACCGGGGAGCTGTTTTTT
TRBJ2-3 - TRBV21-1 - CASTPGASGGGMSRTDTQYF TGTGCCAGCACCCCTGGGGCTAGCGGGGGGGGGATGAGCAGAACAGATACGCAGTATTTT
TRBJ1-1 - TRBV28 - CASSSVSLPEAFF TGTGCCAGCAGTTCGGTCAGCCTCCCAGAAGCTTTCTTT
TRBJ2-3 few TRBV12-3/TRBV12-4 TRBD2 CASILSGRVADTQYF TGTGCCAGCATCCTTAGCGGGAGGGTTGCAGATACGCAGTATTTT
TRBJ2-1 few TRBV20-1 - CSAPLGGAYNEQFF TGCAGTGCTCCTCTAGGGGGAGCCTACAATGAGCAGTTCTTC
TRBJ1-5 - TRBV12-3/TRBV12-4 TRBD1 CASSSDRVQHF TGTGCCAGCAGTTCGGACAGGGTCCAGCATTTT
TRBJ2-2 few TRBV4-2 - CASSQLSAGPGTGELFF TGTGCCAGCAGCCAACTTTCTGCGGGACCGGGCACCGGGGAGCTGTTTTTT
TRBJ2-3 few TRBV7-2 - CASSLDTRNTQYF TGTGCCAGCAGCTTAGATACAAGGAATACGCAGTATTTT
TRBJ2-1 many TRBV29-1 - CSVESISNEQFF TGCAGCGTTGAGTCAATATCCAATGAGCAGTTCTTC
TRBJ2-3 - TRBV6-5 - CASSYSRVAGRADTQYF TGTGCCAGCAGTTACTCGAGGGTGGCGGGAAGGGCAGATACGCAGTATTTT
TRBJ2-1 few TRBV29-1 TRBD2 CSGVGASGSSYNEQFF TGCAGCGGGGTTGGGGCTAGCGGGAGCTCCTACAATGAGCAGTTCTTC